This T cell receptor (beta chain) appears in the sequencing data of a study of cytomegalovirus exposure and HLA in healthy donors. Regarding the study as a whole: The study labeled roughly 160 TCR beta chains cytomegalovirus-associated.

This CDR3 comprises 15 residues. V shed 6 bases and J 8 bases; nucleotides not matched to a gene: 15. Looked up from germline, CDR1 is MDHEN and CDR2 is SYDVKM. While unrecorded immune exposures were likely, the donors were nominally healthy when sampled. To note about this clone: Antigen specificity is unknown.

PCR involved 60 Vbeta and 13 Jbeta primers. Assay: immunoSEQ multiplex PCR; the TCRdb copy retains only in-frame clones and omits some. The sample lists around 150,000 clones; over 60% were seen once. The TCR originated in a woman in her fifties or sixties in good health and CMV-seronegative. The rearrangement joins TRBV28 to TRBJ1-2, with 7 bases fitting TRBD1. The sequenced material came from PBMCs. DNA of the CDR3: TGTGCCAGCAGCAACAAGTGGACAGGACCGGGCGGCTACACCTTC. Translating it yields CASSNKWTGPGGYTF.